Below are 28 T cell receptor beta chains sequenced from a single sample in a study of T cell changes during pregnancy in multiple sclerosis (dated by TCRdb to the late 2010s). Library generation was performed with the immunoSEQ multiplex PCR assay. TCRdb provides this immuneACCESS table in a form limited to in-frame rearrangements. Some clones are lacking; in checked studies, under half of them reflect an unresolved V gene, and why the rest are absent is not known. This sample gives more than 50,000 clones in total; around 90% of them show up just once. Approximately 3% of the sample goes to the ten largest clones. Sequenced here: peripheral blood, sampled in the first trimester of pregnancy. Receptors were obtained from a female donor in good health, enrolled as a control in a pregnancy study.

This clone has only a few counts. The rearrangement joins TRBV13 to TRBJ1-1; D gene unclear. This CDR3 is built from 13 residues. V was clipped by 5 bases and J by 3 bases, with 10 bases between them. Per germline, CDR1 PRHDT and CDR2 FYEKMQ (reference sequence). For the CDR3, the DNA is TGTGCCAGCAGCACAGACACGGACACTGAAGCTTTCTTT. This gives the protein CASSTDTDTEAFF.

This sequence joins TRBV5-1 and TRBJ2-3, with 9 nucleotides matching TRBD1. The trim removed 4 bases at V and 4 bases at J, leaving 7 bases unmatched. Germline V lookup: CDR1 SGHRS, CDR2 YFSETQ. This CDR3 is 15 amino acids long. The CDR3 nucleotides read TGCGCCAGCAGCGGGTCGACAGGGGGATCAGATACGCAGTATTTT. Amino acid sequence: CASSGSTGGSDTQYF.

The J gene is TRBJ2-3, the V gene TRBV27, with D possibly TRBD1 on 6 matching bases. This CDR3 spans 15 amino acids. Between the trimmed V and J ends, which lost 10 bases and 2 bases, there was a span of 19 bases. Germline CDR1 MNHEY, CDR2 SMNVEV (reference sequence). CDR3 in DNA: TGTGCCAACGGACAGTGCGGCCCTGACACAGATACGCAGTATTTT. This codes for CANGQCGPDTDTQYF.

The chain links TRBV6-5 to TRBJ1-2; perhaps TRBD1 as D (6 bases). Trimming pared 4 bases from V and 7 bases from J, leaving 16 bases between. The germline gives CDR1 MNHEY, CDR2 SVGAGI. The CDR3 contains 14 residues. The CDR3 coding sequence is TGTGCCAGCAGTTTTTCGTACAGGGAACTTGGCTACACCTTC. Amino acids: CASSFSYRELGYTF.

The CDR3 bases are TGTGCCAGCAGTGTCGACAGGCGTGGGACCCTCCACTTT. Translation gives CASSVDRRGTLHF. J is TRBJ1-6 and V is TRBV6-4, with TRBD1 as a possible D gene (6 bases). Trimming stripped 4 bases from V and 14 bases from J, with 15 bases between. Germline lookup yields CDR1 MRHNA and CDR2 SNTAGT. This CDR3 comprises 13 residues.

The V gene is TRBV18, the J gene TRBJ2-7; D possibly corresponds to TRBD2 (6 bases). This CDR3 contains 13 residues. The germline V and J ends were trimmed by 1 base and 5 bases, with 9 bases remaining between them. CDR1 KGHSH and CDR2 LQKENI come from the germline V gene. CDR3 sequence (DNA): TGTGCCAGCTCACCACTGGGGACTCACGAGCAGTACTTC. Protein: CASSPLGTHEQYF. The full variable domain, rest sourced from reference TRBV18 and TRBJ2-7, is NAGVMQNPRHLVRRRGQEARLRCSPMKGHSHVYWYRQLPEEGLKFMVYLQKENIIDESGMPKERFSAEFPKEGPSILRIQQVVRGDSAAYFCASSPLGTHEQYFGPGTRLTVT.

The CDR3 here is CASSHTIETEAFF. As DNA, the CDR3 is TGTGCCAGCAGCCATACCATAGAAACTGAAGCTTTCTTT. The chain employs TRBV4-2 and TRBJ1-1; no firm D call. The CDR3 consists of 13 residues. Trimming shortened V by 3 bases and J by 5 bases, and 10 bases separated the two germline ends. Germline CDR1 and CDR2: LGHNA and YNFKEQ.

The rearrangement uses TRBV7-8 and TRBJ1-5; tentatively, D is TRBD1 (5 bases). The CDR3 is 16 amino acids. Trimming pared 4 bases from V and 0 bases from J, leaving 13 bases between. Per the germline V gene, CDR1 is SGHVS and CDR2 is FQNEAQ. The CDR3 DNA reads TGTGCCAGCAGCTCCTCCAGGGTGGGTAGCAATCAGCCCCAGCATTTT. It encodes CASSSSRVGSNQPQHF.

The chain joins TRBV30 to TRBJ1-5; D is uncertain. The germline V gene encodes CDR1 GTSNPN and CDR2 SVGIG (reference sequence). The V end was cut by 2 bases, the J end by 4 bases, with 9 bases between. This CDR3 comprises 13 residues. The DNA of the CDR3 is TGTGCCTGGAGTACGACGGAGAATCAGCCCCAGCATTTT. As protein: CAWSTTENQPQHF. The full variable domain, rest sourced from reference TRBV30 and TRBJ1-5, is SQTIHQWPATLVQPVGSPLSLECTVEGTSNPNLYWYRQAAGRGLQLLFYSVGIGQISSEVPQNLSASRPQDRQFILSSKKLLLSDSGFYLCAWSTTENQPQHFGDGTRLSIL.

This rearrangement joins TRBV9 to TRBJ2-7, with TRBD1 matching 9 bases. V shed 0 bases and J 3 bases; nucleotides not matched to a gene: 4. Germline V gene lookup returns CDR1 SGDLS and CDR2 YYNGEE. This CDR3 is 15 amino acids long. DNA for the CDR3: TGTGCCAGCAGCGTAGACGGGACAGGGAACTACGAGCAGTACTTC. It is translated as CASSVDGTGNYEQYF.

The genes are TRBV5-5 and TRBJ1-2, with D tentatively TRBD1 (5 bases). CDR1 is SGHKS, CDR2 YYEKEE, per germline (reference sequence). The CDR3 has 14 amino acids. The germline V and J ends were trimmed by 1 base and 5 bases, with 12 bases remaining between them. DNA for the CDR3: TGTGCCAGCAGCTTGTTAACAGGCCTGTATGGCTACACCTTC. It codes for CASSLLTGLYGYTF.

The chain uses TRBV19 and TRBJ1-1, with 8 positions matching TRBD1. CDR3 length equals 17 residues. Trimming at V came to 5 bases and at J to 3 bases, leaving 14 bases not matched to a gene. CDR1 LNHDA and CDR2 SQIVND come from the germline V gene (reference sequence). The CDR3 bases are TGTGCCAGTAGTCCTGGGACAGGAAGGCCCTTGGACACTGAAGCTTTCTTT. Translating gives CASSPGTGRPLDTEAFF.

The chain employs TRBV5-1 and TRBJ1-1, with 9 bases that match TRBD1. In germline, CDR1 is SGHRS, CDR2 YFSETQ. The CDR3 runs to 14 residues. Trimming cost V 4 bases and J 2 bases; bases outside gene matches: 3. Here the CDR3 reads CASSQQGANTEAFF. CDR3 bases: TGCGCCAGCAGCCAACAGGGGGCTAACACTGAAGCTTTCTTT.

The chain employs TRBV4-1 and TRBJ2-7, with a weak D call TRBD2 (6 bases). CDR3 length: 19 residues. Trimming took 1 base from V and 2 from J, leaving 24 bases between them. Germline CDR1 and CDR2: MGHRA and YSYEKL. This CDR3 reads CASSQAAGGRTGVTYEQYF. DNA for the CDR3: TGCGCCAGCAGCCAAGCCGCGGGTGGTCGGACGGGAGTAACCTACGAGCAGTACTTC.

The V call is TRBV7-9, the J call TRBJ2-5; a weak D match, TRBD1 (6 bases). CDR3 length: 16 residues. Per germline, CDR1 SEHNR and CDR2 FQNEAQ (reference sequence). Trimming left V 1 base short and J 1 base short, with 13 bases between. The CDR3 loop reads CASSLGPGAFQETQYF. The DNA of the CDR3 is TGTGCCAGCAGCTTAGGCCCAGGGGCCTTCCAAGAGACCCAGTACTTC.

The chain combines TRBV25-1 with TRBJ2-2, with 8 positions matching TRBD2. The CDR3 is made up of 15 amino acids. Germline assignment: CDR1 MGHDK and CDR2 SYGVNS. The V and J ends lost 4 bases and 3 bases, in that order; junction bases with no gene match: 4. CDR3 nucleotides: TGTGCCAGCAGTGGTCTAGCGGGTCACACCGGGGAGCTGTTTTTT. This codes for CASSGLAGHTGELFF.

The V call is TRBV7-6, the J call TRBJ1-2, with D perhaps TRBD1 (6 bases). CDR1 and CDR2 (germline): SGHVS, FNYEAQ. This CDR3 is 15 amino acids long. V gave up 0 bases and J gave up 3 bases, with 11 bases separating them. The CDR3 protein is CASSLAVGGDYGYTF. The CDR3 nucleotides read TGTGCCAGCAGCTTAGCGGTAGGGGGAGACTATGGCTACACCTTC. Full variable domain (missing parts from reference TRBV7-6 and TRBJ1-2): GAGVSQSPRYKVTKRGQDVALRCDPISGHVSLYWYRQALGQGPEFLTYFNYEAQQDKSGLPNDRFSAERPEGSISTLTIQRTEQRDSAMYRCASSLAVGGDYGYTFGSGTRLTVV.

The chain recombines TRBV7-2 with TRBJ2-5; a possible D gene is TRBD2 (5 bases). The CDR3 extends over 14 amino acids. Germline V gene data show CDR1 as SGHTA and CDR2 as FQGNSA. Trimming cost V 4 bases and J 5 bases, with 14 bases left between them. CDR3 nucleotide sequence: TGTGCCAGCAGCTCAGAGGGCGGCTTGGAGACCCAGTACTTC. Protein sequence: CASSSEGGLETQYF. Full variable domain (outside the CDR3, taken from reference TRBV7-2 and TRBJ2-5): GAGVSQSPSNKVTEKGKDVELRCDPISGHTALYWYRQSLGQGLEFLIYFQGNSAPDKSGLPSDRFSAERTGGSVSTLTIQRTQQEDSAVYLCASSSEGGLETQYFGPGTRLLVL.

The chain employs TRBV28 and TRBJ2-5, with TRBD2 as a possible D gene (5 bases). The ends were cut back, 9 bases at V and 2 bases at J, with 13 bases in the middle. The CDR3 runs 13 residues. Germline-derived CDR1 and CDR2 are MDHEN and SYDVKM. The CDR3: CASARDFQETQYF. DNA of the CDR3: TGTGCCAGTGCCCGGGATTTTCAAGAGACCCAGTACTTC.

The chain joins TRBV9 to TRBJ2-1; 12 nucleotides agree with TRBD2. Germline assignment: CDR1 SGDLS and CDR2 YYNGEE. The ends lost 4 bases at V and 7 bases at J; junction bases unmatched: 9. This CDR3 is built from 16 residues. For the CDR3, the DNA is TGTGCCAGCAGCCTACAGACTAGCGGGAGAATAAATGAGCAGTTCTTC. It codes for CASSLQTSGRINEQFF.

The V call is TRBV19, the J call TRBJ2-7; the D is unclear. The CDR3 spans 14 residues. With 2 bases removed from V and 3 bases from J, the gap between germline ends came to 11 bases. Germline lookup yields CDR1 LNHDA and CDR2 SQIVND (reference sequence). The CDR3 region is CASSIPHRFYEQYF. The DNA for the CDR3 is TGTGCCAGTAGTATACCTCATAGATTCTACGAGCAGTACTTC.

In its sample, this clone was seen a few times. The chain is built from TRBV28 and TRBJ1-3, with a tentative D call TRBD1 (5 bases). The CDR3 consists of 18 residues. Trimming shortened V by 1 base and J by 0 bases, and 16 bases separated the two germline ends. Germline V lookup: CDR1 MDHEN, CDR2 SYDVKM. The chain's CDR3 is CASSLSDRLSSSGNTIYF. The CDR3 region has the DNA TGTGCCAGCAGTTTATCCGACAGACTTAGTAGCTCTGGAAACACCATATATTTT.

This rearrangement joins TRBV4-2 to TRBJ2-7; 7 nucleotides match TRBD2. The CDR3 sequence is 17 residues long. Trimming at V came to 2 bases and at J to 4 bases, leaving 14 bases not matched to a gene. CDR1 and CDR2 (germline): LGHNA, YNFKEQ. The CDR3 region is CASSQSSGRHKSYEQYF. In DNA form, the CDR3 reads TGTGCCAGCAGCCAATCTAGCGGCCGCCACAAGTCTTACGAGCAGTACTTC.

The J gene is TRBJ2-7, the V gene TRBV6-5, with TRBD2 identical over 7 bases. Germline V gives CDR1 MNHEY, CDR2 SVGAGI. The V gene end was trimmed by 5 bases and the J gene end by 3 bases; junction bases not matched to a gene: 7. The CDR3 consists of 14 residues. The CDR3 nucleotides are TGTGCCAGCAGTCCGAGCGGGAACTTCTACGAGCAGTACTTC. This gives the protein CASSPSGNFYEQYF.

This sequence joins TRBV30 and TRBJ1-4; perhaps TRBD1 as D (6 bases). This CDR3 has 13 amino acids. Trimming shortened V by 8 bases and J by 3 bases, and 13 bases separated the two germline ends. Per germline, CDR1 GTSNPN and CDR2 SVGIG (reference sequence). The CDR3 is CALRGNANEKLFF. In DNA form, the CDR3 reads TGTGCCCTGAGGGGGAACGCTAATGAAAAACTGTTTTTT. Complete variable domain (other parts from reference TRBV30 and TRBJ1-4): SQTIHQWPATLVQPVGSPLSLECTVEGTSNPNLYWYRQAAGRGLQLLFYSVGIGQISSEVPQNLSASRPQDRQFILSSKKLLLSDSGFYLCALRGNANEKLFFGSGTQLSVL.

This chain links TRBV7-2 with TRBJ1-2; possible D gene TRBD1, 6 bases. Germline CDR1 is SGHTA and CDR2 is FQGNSA. This CDR3 spans 14 amino acids. The V gene lost 1 base and the J gene lost 7 bases, with 13 bases spanning the gap. The CDR3 loop reads CASSLEAGVRGYTF. The CDR3 nucleotides are TGTGCCAGCAGCTTAGAAGCAGGGGTGCGTGGCTACACCTTC.

This clone has a single count. V and J are TRBV28 and TRBJ1-2, with D unresolved. V lost 6 bases and J 0 bases, leaving 8 bases between the germline ends. CDR3 size: 13 residues. Per germline, CDR1 MDHEN and CDR2 SYDVKM. The CDR3 spells CASSLSPNYGYTF. The DNA for the CDR3 is TGTGCCAGCAGCCTTAGCCCTAACTATGGCTACACCTTC.

This clone was detected only once. The J gene is TRBJ2-2, the V gene TRBV7-2; a possible D gene is TRBD2 (6 bases). The CDR3 is made up of 14 amino acids. The germline gives CDR1 SGHTA, CDR2 FQGNSA. The V gene lost 5 bases and the J gene lost 4 bases, with 11 bases spanning the gap. This CDR3 reads CASSTLGSTGELFF. The DNA for the CDR3 is TGTGCCAGCAGCACTCTCGGGAGCACCGGGGAGCTGTTTTTT.